This T cell receptor (beta chain) was sequenced during a study of human T cells and chemical hapten exposure (dated by TCRdb to the early 2020s). About the study as a whole: For sensitization, 2% DPC in acetone was applied to a 2 cm by 2 cm area of upper inner arm skin. Throughout the roughly 25-week study period, patients were also given weekly therapeutic DPC doses on the scalp. Patch testing on the upper back used Finn chambers containing 0.01% DPC, with scoring done after 6 days according to International Contact Dermatitis Research Group standards. The mostly female patient cohort included alopecia areata with under or over 50% scalp involvement, alopecia totalis and alopecia universalis. Libraries were combined into a pool for sequencing, and differences in TCR yield between samples came mainly from small differences in library volumes within the pool. Peripheral blood TCR repertoire changes were tracked in vivo in alopecia patients during primary and secondary sensitization to the hapten diphenylcyclopropenone (DPC). Blood samples were taken from patients before sensitization (week 0) and at 2, 6 and about 24 weeks after DPC sensitization. Twenty-nine alopecia patients provided blood for TCR sequencing at one to four time points (pre-sensitization, 2, 6 and 24 weeks).

The protocol used for the library was RACE. Sequencing relied on a NextSeq 500. Library preparation attached unique molecular identifiers to individual cDNA molecules for quantitative, reproducible TCR counting. For every blood RNA sample, sequencing covered both the TCR alpha and TCR beta chains. The authors' pipeline ran thus. A median of around 96,000 TCRs per sample was observed, with a range of about 20,000 to 750,000. V, J and CDR3 annotation of the TCR reads was performed with the Decombinator software suite. For the PS versus PT1 abundance plots, all samples were subsampled to the same number of TCRs (28,000). Expanded TCRs were defined as absent before sensitization and observed at least eight times at the 2-week time point. Starting from the raw public reads, TCRdb applied fastp trimming at Q25, assembled clones with MiXCR and retained in-frame beta chains. Every CDR3 protein is listed once, alongside the most common genes and DNA of its rows. The V and J calls reflect TCRdb's pipeline rather than the authors' work. The sample table records under 95,000 distinct CDR3 sequences; 7.5% to 9.5% of these occur just once. Around 2.6% of the sample goes to the ten largest clones.

At least ten counts were recorded for this clonotype. The clone's antigen remains unknown. One base away there is no much larger clone; base qualities are not given. The time point label for this specimen denotes: pre-sensitization, week 0. The treatment or condition label of this sample denotes: therapeutic diphenylcyclopropenone sensitization with weekly scalp DPC. Blood at each patch-test visit was drawn before the patch test was applied. To be eligible, patients had to be aged 18 to 70, diagnosed with alopecia and judged suitable for DPC therapy, while pregnant patients were excluded. Unfractionated whole blood was collected in Tempus Blood RNA tubes, and total RNA was extracted from that blood. What the study reported, not specific to this receptor: Alopecia, a presumed autoimmune disease, was present in all patients, so the immune response of the patients might differ from that of healthy individuals. After repeated subsampling, changes were observed in the strength of the expansion versus patch-test correlation and in the threshold at which the correlation became significant. No change with DPC sensitization was found in the number of TCRs above 1 in 1000 frequency, and no evidence of global repertoire structure alterations was found. Compared with pre-sensitization or healthy control sets, expanded TCRs formed significantly more large CDR3 similarity clusters, which is consistent with antigen-driven responses. Patch test score was positively correlated with the number of PT1 expanded TCRs, with significance at thresholds 8, 16 and 32 but not at 4.

This TCR derives from a man between 40 and 49 years old with alopecia areata. Some clones in this sample may be carry-over from other donors' samples. The material sequenced was whole blood, taken in connection with sensitization to the hapten diphenylcyclopropenone (DPC).

The bases read TGCAGTGCTAGAGACGGGGACAGGATCAATGAGCAGTTCTTC. The translation is CSARDGDRINEQFF. The chain uses TRBV20-1 and TRBJ2-1, with 8 bases matching TRBD1. V has 0 bases trimmed and J has 6 bases trimmed; junction bases matching no gene number 4. Reading from cysteine to phenylalanine, the CDR3 counts 14 amino acids. Solely the CDR3 DNA is kept, with 42 bases framed from the first base. The germline V gene encodes CDR1 DFQATT and CDR2 SNEGSKA (reference sequence).